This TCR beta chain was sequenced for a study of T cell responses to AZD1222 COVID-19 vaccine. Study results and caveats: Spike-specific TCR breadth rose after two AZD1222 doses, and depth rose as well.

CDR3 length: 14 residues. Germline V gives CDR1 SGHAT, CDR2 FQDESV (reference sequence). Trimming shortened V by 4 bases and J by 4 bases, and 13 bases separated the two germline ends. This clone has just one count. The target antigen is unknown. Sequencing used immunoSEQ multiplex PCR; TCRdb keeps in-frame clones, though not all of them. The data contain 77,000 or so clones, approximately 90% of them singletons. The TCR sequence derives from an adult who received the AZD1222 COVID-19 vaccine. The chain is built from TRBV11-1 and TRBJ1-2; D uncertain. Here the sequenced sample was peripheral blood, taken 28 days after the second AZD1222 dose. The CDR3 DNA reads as TGTGCCAGCAGCTCAGGTCTTGCCTTCTATGGCTACACCTTC. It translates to CASSSGLAFYGYTF.